The sequence of this T cell receptor beta chain was determined in a study of T cells in localized non-small cell lung cancer. Points from the study as a whole: Appearing in adjacent lung were a median approximately 57 of the top 100 tumor clones. Uninvolved adjacent lung had the highest recorded T cell clonality, with tumor below it.

TCRdb keeps only in-frame clones here, not all; method: immunoSEQ multiplex PCR. The sample lists around 94,000 clones, roughly 89% seen once, with around 16% in the top ten. On this clone itself: What it binds is unknown.

Germline assignment: CDR1 MNHEY and CDR2 SVGAGI. The V end was cut by 2 bases, the J end by 6 bases, with 14 bases between. This CDR3 is 16 amino acids long. The sequence was collected from a man aged 40 to 70 with stage I squamous cell lung carcinoma. This sequence joins TRBV6-5 and TRBJ1-6, with no clear D. This sample comprised peripheral blood, obtained before any cancer treatment. CDR3 sequence (DNA): TGTGCCAGCAGTTACGGATCAGCGGGGATTAATTCACCCCTCCACTTT. It is translated as CASSYGSAGINSPLHF.